This TCR beta chain was sequenced during a study of OX40 agonist ivuxolimab in advanced cancers. TCRdb's copy holds only in-frame clones and misses some; the assay was immunoSEQ multiplex PCR. The table lists 75,000 to 95,000 clones, around 90% of them singletons, with approximately 10% in the top ten. V gave up 6 bases and J gave up 2 bases, with 13 bases separating them. CDR3 length: 14 residues. Germline CDR1 and CDR2: MNHEY and SVGAGI. The chain has TRBV6-5 and TRBJ1-1; maybe TRBD1 (5 bases). Specimen: CD4+ or CD8+ T cells sorted from blood, collected in a trial of the OX40 agonist ivuxolimab. The clonotype comes from an adult with an advanced solid tumor such as melanoma, head and neck, liver or kidney cancer. The CDR3 here is CASRVGLINTEAFF. The CDR3 DNA follows: TGTGCCAGCAGGGTGGGACTGATAAACACTGAAGCTTTCTTT.